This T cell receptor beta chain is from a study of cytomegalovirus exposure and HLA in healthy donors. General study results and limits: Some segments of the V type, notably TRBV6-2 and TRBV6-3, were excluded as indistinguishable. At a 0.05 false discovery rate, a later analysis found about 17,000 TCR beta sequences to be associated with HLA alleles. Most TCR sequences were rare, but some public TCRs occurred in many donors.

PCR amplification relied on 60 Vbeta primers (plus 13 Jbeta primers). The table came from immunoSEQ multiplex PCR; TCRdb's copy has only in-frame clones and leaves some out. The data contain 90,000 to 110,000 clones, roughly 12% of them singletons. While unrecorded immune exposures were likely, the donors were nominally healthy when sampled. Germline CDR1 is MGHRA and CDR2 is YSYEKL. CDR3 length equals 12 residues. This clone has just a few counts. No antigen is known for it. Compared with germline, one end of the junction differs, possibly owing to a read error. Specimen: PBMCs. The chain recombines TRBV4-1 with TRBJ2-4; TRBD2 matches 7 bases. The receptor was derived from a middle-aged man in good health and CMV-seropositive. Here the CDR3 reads CASSQAGGESHF. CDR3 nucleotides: TGCGCCAGCAGCCAAGCTGGGGGGGAGAGCCACTTC.